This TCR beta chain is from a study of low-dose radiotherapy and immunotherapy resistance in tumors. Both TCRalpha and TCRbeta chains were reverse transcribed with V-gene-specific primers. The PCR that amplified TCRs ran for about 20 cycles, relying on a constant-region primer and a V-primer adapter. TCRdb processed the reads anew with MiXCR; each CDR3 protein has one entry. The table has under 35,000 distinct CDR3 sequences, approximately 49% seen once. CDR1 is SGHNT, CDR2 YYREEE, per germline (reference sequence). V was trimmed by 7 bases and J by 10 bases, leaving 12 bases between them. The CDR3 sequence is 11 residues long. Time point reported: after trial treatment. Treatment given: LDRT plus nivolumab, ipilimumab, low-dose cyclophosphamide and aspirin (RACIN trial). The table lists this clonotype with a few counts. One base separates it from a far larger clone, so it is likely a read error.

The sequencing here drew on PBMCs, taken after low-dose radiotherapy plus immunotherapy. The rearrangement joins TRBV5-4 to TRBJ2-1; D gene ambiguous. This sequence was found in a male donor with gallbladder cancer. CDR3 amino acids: CASRHGLEQFF. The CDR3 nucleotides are TGTGCCAGCCGGCATGGCCTCGAGCAGTTCTTC.